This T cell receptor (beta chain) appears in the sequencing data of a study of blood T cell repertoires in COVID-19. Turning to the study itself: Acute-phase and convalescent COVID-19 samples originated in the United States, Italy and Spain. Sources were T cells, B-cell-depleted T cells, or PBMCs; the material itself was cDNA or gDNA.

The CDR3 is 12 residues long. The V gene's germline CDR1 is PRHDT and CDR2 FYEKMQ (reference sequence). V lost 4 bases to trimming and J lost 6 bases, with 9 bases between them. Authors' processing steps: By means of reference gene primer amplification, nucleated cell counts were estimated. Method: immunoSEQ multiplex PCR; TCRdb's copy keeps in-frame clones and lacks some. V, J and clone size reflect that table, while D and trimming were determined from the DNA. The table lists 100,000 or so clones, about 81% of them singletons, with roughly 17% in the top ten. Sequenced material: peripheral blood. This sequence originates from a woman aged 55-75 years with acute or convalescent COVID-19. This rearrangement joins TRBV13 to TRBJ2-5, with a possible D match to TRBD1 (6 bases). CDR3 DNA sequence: TGTGCCAGCAGCTATGGGGGCAAGACCCAGTACTTC. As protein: CASSYGGKTQYF.